The 18 T cell receptor beta chains below come from one sample, sequenced in a study of identical twins. Each CDR3 protein is one row after TCRdb ran MiXCR on the 5' RACE reads. Altogether 1.5 million to 2 million distinct CDR3 sequences are present, around 29% being singletons, with the ten largest covering 0.25% to 0.3%. The specimen was cord blood. The receptors here all came from a newborn girl in good health.

The rearrangement joins TRBV7-2 to TRBJ1-6, with D tentatively TRBD1 (6 bases). This CDR3 region has 16 residues. V was shortened by 1 base and J by 2 bases, with 9 bases between the two germline ends. Germline lookup yields CDR1 SGHTA and CDR2 FQGNSA. The CDR3 nucleotides are TGTGCCAGCAGCTTAGAAAGGGGGGCCTATAATTCACCCCTCCACTTT. This translates into CASSLERGAYNSPLHF. The full variable domain, in which reference TRBV7-2 and TRBJ1-6 provide the parts outside the CDR3, is GAGVSQSPSNKVTEKGKDVELRCDPISGHTALYWYRQSLGQGLEFLIYFQGNSAPDKSGLPSDRFSAERTGGSVSTLTIQRTQQEDSAVYLCASSLERGAYNSPLHFGNGTRLTVT.

This clonotype was detected a few times. CDR3 sequence: CASRSGGASSYEQYF. The CDR3 bases are TGTGCCAGCCGTAGCGGGGGGGCGAGCTCCTACGAGCAGTACTTC. The chain joins TRBV11-2 to TRBJ2-7; 11 nucleotides match TRBD2. Germline CDR1 SGHAT, CDR2 FQNNGV. The CDR3 runs 15 residues. V gave up 8 bases and J gave up 0 bases; unmatched junction bases: 6.

V and J are TRBV29-1 and TRBJ2-3; no firm D call. Germline V gene sequence: CDR1 SQVTM, CDR2 ANQGSEA. The CDR3 consists of 13 residues. Trimming took 3 bases from V and 0 from J, leaving 7 bases between them. The CDR3 nucleotides are TGCAGCGTTGATGGGCAAAGCACAGATACGCAGTATTTT. Translating it yields CSVDGQSTDTQYF.

The sample holds many counts of this clonotype. The chain has TRBV24-1 and TRBJ2-1; 13 bases map to TRBD2. The germline gives CDR1 KGHDR, CDR2 SFDVKD. The CDR3 is 17 amino acids. V gave up 5 bases and J gave up 2 bases; unmatched junction bases: 5. The CDR3 DNA reads TGTGCCACCAGTGCCATTGGGACTAGCGGGGCCTACAATGAGCAGTTCTTC. It translates to CATSAIGTSGAYNEQFF.

The gene calls are TRBV27 and TRBJ1-6; D is possibly TRBD1 (5 bases). The V gene's germline CDR1 is MNHEY and CDR2 SMNVEV (reference sequence). Between the trimmed V and J ends, which lost 3 bases and 9 bases, there was a span of 9 bases. This CDR3 is built from 13 residues. In DNA form, the CDR3 reads TGTGCCAGCAGTTTCTACGGGGGTTCACCCCTCCACTTT. Its protein product is CASSFYGGSPLHF.

The chain links TRBV6-2 or TRBV6-3 to TRBJ1-1; 7 bases agree with TRBD1. The CDR3 has 14 residues. The V segment lost 4 bases and the J segment 1 base; nucleotides outside the gene matches: 3. Germline-derived CDR1 and CDR2 are MNHEY and SVGEGT. CDR3 sequence reads: CASSWGQRNTEAFF. The CDR3 DNA is TGTGCCAGCAGTTGGGGACAGAGGAACACTGAAGCTTTCTTT.

This rearrangement joins TRBV14 to TRBJ2-3; 7 nucleotides align to TRBD1. Trimming took 0 bases from V and 1 from J; bases not matched to a gene: 10. The CDR3 runs 18 residues. CDR1 and CDR2 (germline): SGHDN, FVKESK. The CDR3 loop is CASSQEVPTGLGTDTQYF. CDR3 DNA sequence: TGTGCCAGCAGCCAAGAAGTCCCGACAGGGTTGGGCACAGATACGCAGTATTTT.

The V gene is TRBV19, the J gene TRBJ1-1; perhaps TRBD1 as D (6 bases). V lost 7 bases, J lost 0 bases, and 12 bases lay in between. Germline CDR1 and CDR2: LNHDA and SQIVND (reference sequence). CDR3 length equals 14 residues. CDR3 DNA sequence: TGTGCCAGTAAGACGGAGGGGGTGAACACTGAAGCTTTCTTT. Its translation: CASKTEGVNTEAFF. The whole variable domain, filled in from reference TRBV19 and TRBJ1-1, reads DGGITQSPKYLFRKEGQNVTLSCEQNLNHDAMYWYRQDPGQGLRLIYYSQIVNDFQKGDIAEGYSVSREKKESFPLTVTSAQKNPTAFYLCASKTEGVNTEAFFGQGTRLTVV.

The chain is built from TRBV3-1 and TRBJ2-1; D gene unclear. Germline V gives CDR1 LGHDT, CDR2 YNNKEL (reference sequence). V gave up 1 base and J gave up 4 bases, with 8 bases separating them. CDR3 length: 14 amino acids. The CDR3 DNA reads as TGTGCCAGCAGCCAAGGACCCGGGTACAATGAGCAGTTCTTC. Encoded protein: CASSQGPGYNEQFF.

The CDR3 here is CASSVAPESSYEQYF. The DNA for the CDR3 is TGTGCCAGCAGCGTAGCTCCCGAAAGCTCCTACGAGCAGTACTTC. The chain is built from TRBV9 and TRBJ2-7, with no clear D. Trimming pared 0 bases from V and 0 bases from J, leaving 10 bases between. Germline assignment: CDR1 SGDLS and CDR2 YYNGEE. The length of the CDR3 is 15 residues. Filled out from reference TRBV9 and TRBJ2-7, the complete variable domain reads DSGVTQTPKHLITATGQRVTLRCSPRSGDLSVYWYQQSLDQGLQFLIQYYNGEERAKGNILERFSAQQFPDLHSELNLSSLELGDSALYFCASSVAPESSYEQYFGPGTRLTVT.

Note on this clonotype: An end of the junction differs from the germline gene, which may be a read error. V usage is TRBV6-2 or TRBV6-3 and J usage is TRBJ2-3; D possibly corresponds to TRBD2 (6 bases). From germline, CDR1 is MNHEY and CDR2 SVGEGT. The CDR3 is 14 residues long. CDR3 sequence: CASIARRALDRQYF. For the CDR3, the DNA is TGTGCCAGCATTGCAAGGAGGGCGTTGGATAGGCAGTATTTT.

V gene TRBV18 combines with J gene TRBJ2-7, with D possibly called TRBD1 or TRBD2 (5 bases each). The CDR3 extends over 13 amino acids. Germline V CDR1 and CDR2: KGHSH, LQKENI. V was trimmed by 2 bases and J by 4 bases, leaving 9 bases between them. CDR3 sequence reads: CASSPEGMYEQYF. DNA for the CDR3: TGTGCCAGCTCACCAGAGGGGATGTACGAGCAGTACTTC. Together with reference TRBV18 and TRBJ2-7, the CDR3 gives the full variable domain: NAGVMQNPRHLVRRRGQEARLRCSPMKGHSHVYWYRQLPEEGLKFMVYLQKENIIDESGMPKERFSAEFPKEGPSILRIQQVVRGDSAAYFCASSPEGMYEQYFGPGTRLTVT.

The rearrangement links TRBV20-1 to TRBJ2-3; D perhaps matches TRBD1 (5 bases). The germline V and J ends were trimmed by 3 bases and 1 base, with 11 bases remaining between them. Germline V CDR1 and CDR2: DFQATT, SNEGSKA (reference sequence). CDR3 length: 14 amino acids. In DNA, the CDR3 is TGCAGTGCTAGCAGGGATGGGGGCACAGATACGCAGTATTTT. It translates to CSASRDGGTDTQYF.

The CDR3 loop is CSARDYLARETQFF. The CDR3 DNA sequence: TGCAGTGCTAGAGATTATCTAGCGAGAGAGACCCAGTTCTTC. The V gene is TRBV20-1, the J gene TRBJ2-1; TRBD2 might be the D (6 bases). CDR3 length: 14 amino acids. The V end was cut by 0 bases, the J end by 13 bases, with 19 bases between. CDR1 is DFQATT, CDR2 SNEGSKA, per germline (reference sequence).

This sequence joins TRBV20-1 and TRBJ2-7, with 9 bases that match TRBD1. The CDR3 is 14 residues long. V gave up 1 base and J gave up 3 bases; unmatched junction bases: 4. Per germline, CDR1 DFQATT and CDR2 SNEGSKA (reference sequence). The CDR3 loop is CSARGRDRDYEQYF. The CDR3 coding sequence is TGCAGTGCTAGAGGTCGGGACAGGGACTACGAGCAGTACTTC.

This clonotype was picked up a small number of times. The chain uses TRBV20-1 and TRBJ2-3, with D possibly called TRBD1 or TRBD2 (5 bases each). CDR3 length: 14 residues. V lost 3 bases, J lost 3 bases, and 13 bases lay in between. Germline V gene lookup returns CDR1 DFQATT and CDR2 SNEGSKA (reference sequence). The CDR3 reads CSARGVGSTDTQYF. DNA of the CDR3: TGCAGTGCTAGGGGGGTAGGCTCTACAGATACGCAGTATTTT.

This chain joins TRBV29-1 and TRBJ1-1, with 7 bases matching TRBD1. The CDR3 loop spans 10 amino acids. CDR1 is SQVTM and CDR2 is ANQGSEA in the germline V gene. The V and J ends lost 2 bases and 13 bases, in that order; junction bases with no gene match: 4. The chain's CDR3 is CSVERGRCFF. DNA of the CDR3: TGCAGCGTTGAAAGGGGGCGCTGTTTCTTT.

Notes on this clonotype: Its ends do not fully match the called genes, so a read error is possible. The gene calls are TRBV20-1 and TRBJ2-3, with 9 bases identical to TRBD2. The CDR3 spans 16 residues. Germline V gives CDR1 DFQATT, CDR2 SNEGSKA (reference sequence). Here the CDR3 reads CSAREDSGSGTDTHYF. CDR3 DNA: TGCAGTGCTAGAGAAGATAGCGGGAGTGGCACAGATACGCACTATTTT.